One and the same sample provided the 23 T cell receptor beta chains below, sequenced in a study of cytomegalovirus exposure and HLA in healthy donors. The PCR made use of 60 Vbeta and 13 Jbeta primers. TCRdb's table, derived via immunoSEQ multiplex PCR, lists solely in-frame clones and lacks some. The sample lists approximately 150,000 clones, around four fifths seen once, with over 2.5% in the top ten. Sequencing was carried out using PBMCs. Receptor source: a female donor in good health and CMV-seronegative.

This clone has just a few counts. V and J are TRBV5-6 and TRBJ2-7; a weak D match, TRBD2 (7 bases). The germline gives CDR1 SGHDT, CDR2 YYEEEE. This CDR3 is built from 13 residues. The V and J ends lost 7 bases and 3 bases respectively, with 14 bases between them. The CDR3 DNA sequence: TGTGCCAGCGGCGGGGGCACACACTACGAGCAGTACTTC. Translated: CASGGGTHYEQYF.

The CDR3 loop is CASSLLAVDNEQFF. In nucleotides, the CDR3 is TGCGCCAGCAGCTTGCTAGCGGTGGATAATGAGCAGTTCTTC. The rearrangement uses TRBV5-1 and TRBJ2-1; 7 nucleotides align to TRBD2. The CDR3 runs to 14 residues. The V gene's germline CDR1 is SGHRS and CDR2 YFSETQ. J lost 7 bases, V lost 1 base, and 5 bases had no gene match.

The chain uses TRBV6-1 and TRBJ2-1, with D perhaps matching TRBD1 (5 bases). The V and J ends lost 2 bases and 2 bases respectively, with 13 bases between them. The V gene's germline CDR1 is MNHNS and CDR2 SASEGT. The CDR3 spans 16 residues. The CDR3 reads CASSEHSAGPYNEQFF. Written as DNA, the CDR3 is TGTGCCAGCAGTGAACACTCGGCAGGGCCCTACAATGAGCAGTTCTTC.

The genes are TRBV7-6 and TRBJ1-4, with D unresolved. CDR1 SGHVS and CDR2 FNYEAQ come from the germline V gene. The CDR3 has 13 amino acids. Trimming shortened V by 4 bases and J by 5 bases, and 8 bases separated the two germline ends. CDR3 nucleotides: TGTGCCAGCAGCTCCCGGTTAAATGAAAAACTGTTTTTT. Translated: CASSSRLNEKLFF.

V usage is TRBV28 and J usage is TRBJ2-5; weak D call: TRBD2 (6 bases). This CDR3 is built from 13 residues. In germline, CDR1 is MDHEN, CDR2 SYDVKM. Trimming pared 2 bases from V and 7 bases from J, leaving 11 bases between. For the CDR3, the DNA is TGTGCCAGCAGTTTAGTGGGGACTTGGACCCAGTACTTC. This encodes CASSLVGTWTQYF. The complete variable domain, with remaining parts taken from reference TRBV28 and TRBJ2-5, reads DVKVTQSSRYLVKRTGEKVFLECVQDMDHENMFWYRQDPGLGLRLIYFSYDVKMKEKGDIPEGYSVSREKKERFSLILESASTNQTSMYLCASSLVGTWTQYFGPGTRLLVL.

The table lists this clone with a few counts. The chain is built from TRBV4-3 and TRBJ2-2; a weak D match, TRBD2 (5 bases). CDR1 is LGHNA, CDR2 YSLEER, per germline. Trimming pared 5 bases from V and 1 base from J, leaving 11 bases between. The CDR3 sequence is 15 residues long. The CDR3 protein is CASSGGLLNTGELFF. CDR3 coding DNA: TGCGCCAGCAGCGGCGGACTTTTGAACACCGGGGAGCTGTTTTTT.

This clone was counted between two and nine times. For the CDR3, the DNA is TGCGCCAGCACTTCCTTAGATACGCAGTATTTT. It codes for CASTSLDTQYF. The chain is built from TRBV10-2 and TRBJ2-3; no reliable D call. Trimming shortened V by 7 bases and J by 5 bases, and 7 bases separated the two germline ends. CDR3 length equals 11 residues. The germline CDR1 and CDR2 sequences are WSHSY and SAAADI.

The rearrangement joins TRBV2 to TRBJ2-2, with TRBD2 matching over 7 bases. CDR3 size: 19 residues. The junction had 22 bases not matched to a gene; V was cut back by 5 bases and J by 7 bases. Germline V gene data show CDR1 as SNHLY and CDR2 as FYNNEI. The chain's CDR3 is CASSPSLGRAGDRVGELFF. In DNA form, the CDR3 reads TGTGCCAGCAGTCCTTCTTTAGGTCGCGCGGGGGATCGTGTCGGGGAGCTGTTTTTT. Filled out from reference TRBV2 and TRBJ2-2, the complete variable domain reads EPEVTQTPSHQVTQMGQEVILRCVPISNHLYFYWYRQILGQKVEFLVSFYNNEISEKSEIFDDQFSVERPDGSNFTLKIRSTKLEDSAMYFCASSPSLGRAGDRVGELFFGEGSRLTVL.

The chain is built from TRBV20-1 and TRBJ2-3; no clear D gene. V dropped 1 base and J dropped 7 bases, with 6 bases sitting between them. The CDR3 is 11 residues long. Germline V gives CDR1 DFQATT, CDR2 SNEGSKA (reference sequence). CDR3 nucleotides: TGCAGTGCTAGAGGACAAAATACGCAGTATTTT. Protein sequence: CSARGQNTQYF.

This clone was seen a few times. The chain recombines TRBV5-4 with TRBJ1-2, with TRBD1 matching over 8 bases. Germline V gene lookup returns CDR1 SGHNT and CDR2 YYREEE (reference sequence). The junction had 5 bases not matched to a gene; V was cut back by 0 bases and J by 4 bases. The CDR3 runs 15 residues. The CDR3 DNA reads TGTGCCAGCAGCTTGGGTGGGACAGGCGGCTATGGCTACACCTTC. This encodes CASSLGGTGGYGYTF.

A word on this clone: The sample holds other DNA sequences that translate to the same CDR3. The chain employs TRBV2 and TRBJ1-5, with D perhaps matching TRBD1 (6 bases). This CDR3 has 16 amino acids. With 3 bases removed from V and 1 base from J, the gap between germline ends came to 13 bases. CDR1 is SNHLY and CDR2 is FYNNEI in the germline V gene. The CDR3 bases are TGTGCCAGCAGTGAGGGGGGGCGGAGGAGCAATCAGCCCCAGCATTTT. This sequence encodes CASSEGGRRSNQPQHF.

The chain employs TRBV5-4 and TRBJ2-7; 9 positions agree with TRBD1. CDR1 and CDR2 from the germline V gene are SGHNT and YYREEE (reference sequence). J gave up 4 bases and V 4 bases, and 12 bases lay outside the gene matches. This CDR3 has 16 residues. DNA for the CDR3: TGTGCCAGCAGCCAATCAGACAGGGGGAATAGGTACGAGCAGTACTTC. Its protein is CASSQSDRGNRYEQYF.

The chain couples TRBV19 to TRBJ1-2; no definite D call. CDR1 is LNHDA and CDR2 is SQIVND in the germline V gene (reference sequence). V was trimmed by 5 bases and J by 4 bases, leaving 17 bases between them. The CDR3 is 15 residues long. The CDR3, as DNA: TGTGCCAGTAGTGCCACGAAGCGGGTGGGCTATGGCTACACCTTC. The encoded protein is CASSATKRVGYGYTF.

This chain joins TRBV11-2 and TRBJ2-1; the match to TRBD2 covers 10 bases. Germline CDR1 reads SGHAT; CDR2 reads FQNNGV. This CDR3 comprises 13 residues. V shed 10 bases and J 6 bases; nucleotides not matched to a gene: 6. The CDR3 region has the DNA TGTGCCATTGTAGCGGGAGGATCCAATGAGCAGTTCTTC. Its protein is CAIVAGGSNEQFF.

Comments on this clone: Other nucleotide sequences from this sample produce the same CDR3. The genes are TRBV28 and TRBJ1-2; weak D call: TRBD1 (5 bases). CDR3 length: 13 residues. Germline values: CDR1 MDHEN, CDR2 SYDVKM. V shed 5 bases and J shed 0 bases, with 7 bases lying between them. The CDR3 protein is CASSTGANYGYTF. CDR3 coding DNA: TGTGCCAGCAGTACAGGAGCTAACTATGGCTACACCTTC.

In this sample, this clone turned up once. J is TRBJ2-3 and V is TRBV29-1; 8 bases map to TRBD1. V lost 7 bases and J lost 3; bases outside the gene matches: 12. The CDR3 is 15 amino acids. CDR1 and CDR2 from the germline V gene are SQVTM and ANQGSEA. The CDR3 bases are TGCAGCGGAGGAGGCACAGGGGGTAGGACAGATACGCAGTATTTT. Protein sequence: CSGGGTGGRTDTQYF.

This clone was seen a few times. The rearrangement joins TRBV28 to TRBJ1-1, with a possible D match to TRBD1 (6 bases). With 8 bases removed from V and 0 bases from J, the gap between germline ends came to 13 bases. CDR1 is MDHEN and CDR2 is SYDVKM in the germline V gene. The length of the CDR3 is 14 residues. In DNA form, the CDR3 reads TGTGCCAGCCGTACAGGGTTGATGAACACTGAAGCTTTCTTT. Translated: CASRTGLMNTEAFF.

This clone was found once. The chain joins TRBV27 to TRBJ2-1; tentatively, D is TRBD1 (5 bases). CDR3 length: 16 amino acids. V lost 2 bases and J 8 bases, leaving 19 bases between the germline ends. Germline V gene sequence: CDR1 MNHEY, CDR2 SMNVEV (reference sequence). The CDR3 nucleotides read TGTGCCAGCAGTTTAACGCCAGGGAAGGGTCATTATGAGCAGTTCTTC. Amino acids: CASSLTPGKGHYEQFF.

This clone was counted between two and nine times. V is TRBV28 and J is TRBJ1-5; 9 nucleotides line up with TRBD1. V shed 6 bases and J 0 bases; nucleotides not matched to a gene: 9. Germline CDR1 is MDHEN and CDR2 is SYDVKM. The CDR3 totals 17 residues. Here the CDR3 DNA reads TGTGCCAGCAGGCCACAGGGGGCGGGTTATAGCAATCAGCCCCAGCATTTT. Amino acid sequence: CASRPQGAGYSNQPQHF.

The chain couples TRBV12-2 to TRBJ1-5. TRBV12-2 represents a pseudogene. The CDR3 contains 12 residues. The CDR3 loop is CASLVLNQPQHF. In DNA form, the CDR3 reads TGTGCAAGTCTTGTTCTCAATCAGCCCCAGCATTTT.

This clone has just one count. V gene TRBV29-1 combines with J gene TRBJ1-2; 8 bases align to TRBD1. Germline trimming cut 4 bases from V and 6 bases from J; bases unmatched to any gene: 7. Germline-derived CDR1 and CDR2 are SQVTM and ANQGSEA. The CDR3 totals 13 residues. The CDR3 region has the DNA TGCAGCGTTGTGGGCGGACAGGGTGATGGCTACACCTTC. This gives the protein CSVVGGQGDGYTF.

The V and J genes are TRBV7-9 and TRBJ2-1; D may be TRBD1 (6 bases). Germline lookup yields CDR1 SEHNR and CDR2 FQNEAQ (reference sequence). Trimming shortened V by 1 base and J by 7 bases, and 14 bases separated the two germline ends. This CDR3 spans 15 amino acids. The CDR3 loop is CASSLVRQVSNEQFF. The CDR3, as DNA: TGTGCCAGCAGCTTAGTGAGACAGGTGTCGAATGAGCAGTTCTTC.

The genes are TRBV30 and TRBJ1-1, with a tentative D call TRBD1 (5 bases). The V gene's germline CDR1 is GTSNPN and CDR2 SVGIG (reference sequence). CDR3 length: 17 amino acids. The V end lost 0 bases, the J end lost 4 bases, and 21 bases lay between the germline ends. CDR3 DNA: TGTGCCTGGAGTGTTGGGTCCACTCGGGTAAGGGGCACTGAAGCTTTCTTT. It specifies CAWSVGSTRVRGTEAFF.